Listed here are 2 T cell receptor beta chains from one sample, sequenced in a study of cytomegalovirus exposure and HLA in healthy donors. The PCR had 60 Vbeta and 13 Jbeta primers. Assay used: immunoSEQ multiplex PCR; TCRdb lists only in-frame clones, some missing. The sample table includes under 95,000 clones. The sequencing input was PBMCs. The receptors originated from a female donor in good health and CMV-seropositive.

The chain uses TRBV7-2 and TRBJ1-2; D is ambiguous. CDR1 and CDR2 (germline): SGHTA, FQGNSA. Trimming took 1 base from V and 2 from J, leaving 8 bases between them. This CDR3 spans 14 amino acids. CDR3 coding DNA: TGTGCCAGCAGCTTAGGGCAGTCAAACTATGGCTACACCTTC. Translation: CASSLGQSNYGYTF.

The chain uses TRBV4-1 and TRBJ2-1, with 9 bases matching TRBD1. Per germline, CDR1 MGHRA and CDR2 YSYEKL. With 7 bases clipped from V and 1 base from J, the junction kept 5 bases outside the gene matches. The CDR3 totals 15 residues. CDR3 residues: CASTRTGASYNEQFF. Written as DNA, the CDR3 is TGCGCCAGCACTCGGACAGGGGCTTCCTACAATGAGCAGTTCTTC.